These 9 T cell receptor beta chains were sequenced from one sample in a study of blood T cell repertoires in COVID-19. Using immunoSEQ multiplex PCR, the repertoire was profiled, and TCRdb retains in-frame clones only, with some absent. The repertoire holds over 60,000 clones, with around 84% as singletons. Specimen: peripheral blood. All receptors derive from a man in his 70s with acute or convalescent COVID-19.

V is TRBV16 and J is TRBJ2-7; 11 nucleotides match TRBD1. The germline V gene encodes CDR1 KGHSY and CDR2 FQNENV. The CDR3 is 15 amino acids. With 4 bases clipped from V and 2 bases from J, the junction kept 4 bases outside the gene matches. DNA for the CDR3: TGTGCCAGCAGCCCAAGGACAGGGGGCGCCTACGAGCAGTACTTC. Amino acid sequence: CASSPRTGGAYEQYF.

The V gene is TRBV10-3, the J gene TRBJ2-2; no definite D call. From germline, CDR1 is ENHRY and CDR2 SYGVKD. V was clipped by 3 bases and J by 4 bases, with 3 bases between them. CDR3 size: 12 residues. The CDR3 region has the DNA TGTGCCATCAGTGACGGCACCGGGGAGCTGTTTTTT. Its protein product is CAISDGTGELFF.

The J gene is TRBJ1-6, the V gene TRBV6-6; 10 bases are a match to TRBD1. V gave up 0 bases and J gave up 11 bases; unmatched junction bases: 1. There are 14 residues in the CDR3. The germline V gene encodes CDR1 MNHNY and CDR2 SVGAGI (reference sequence). The CDR3 protein is CASSYSTGGPPLHF. In nucleotides, the CDR3 is TGTGCCAGCAGTTACTCGACAGGGGGCCCACCCCTCCACTTT.

This chain links TRBV28 with TRBJ2-7; D ambiguous. This CDR3 is 12 amino acids long. From germline, CDR1 is MDHEN and CDR2 SYDVKM. The V gene lost 6 bases and the J gene lost 1 base, with 7 bases spanning the gap. Here the CDR3 reads CASSLTSYEQYF. CDR3 coding DNA: TGTGCCAGCAGCCTCACATCCTACGAGCAGTACTTC.

This clone was recorded once. At the DNA level, this CDR3 is encoded by other sequences in the same sample as well. The V and J genes are TRBV10-3 and TRBJ2-7; D is uncertain. This CDR3 is built from 12 residues. V lost 1 base and J 4 bases, leaving 5 bases between the germline ends. Germline CDR1 and CDR2: ENHRY and SYGVKD. Here the CDR3 reads CAISELVYEQYF. CDR3 DNA: TGTGCCATCAGTGAGTTAGTGTACGAGCAGTACTTC.

The V call is TRBV6-7, the J call TRBJ2-3; 16 bases fit TRBD2. TRBV6-7 has ORF status, its function being uncertain. V dropped 0 bases and J dropped 3; count of bases not matched to a gene: 12. The CDR3 spans 21 residues. CDR3 in DNA: TGTGCCAGCAGTTACTCCTCCGGGACTAGCGGGGGGGCGGAGTTGACAGATACGCAGTATTTT. Its translation is CASSYSSGTSGGAELTDTQYF.

This clone showed up just once. Here the CDR3 DNA reads TGTGCCAGCGGAGTAGGCACCGGGGAGCTGTTTTTT. Translated: CASGVGTGELFF. This chain uses TRBV3-1 (or the pseudogene TRBV3-2) with TRBJ2-2, with D unresolved. The CDR3 is 12 residues long. CDR1 is LGHDT and CDR2 is YNNKEL in the germline V gene (reference sequence). V lost 8 bases and J lost 4, with 8 bases in between.

This chain connects TRBV11-2 to TRBJ2-3; 9 nucleotides line up with TRBD1. The germline V gene encodes CDR1 SGHAT and CDR2 FQNNGV. V shed 5 bases and J 7 bases; nucleotides not matched to a gene: 13. The CDR3 loop spans 16 amino acids. CDR3 sequence (DNA): TGTGCCAGCAGCCCCAGGGGGCGGGGGACAGGGAATACGCAGTATTTT. Protein sequence: CASSPRGRGTGNTQYF. Combining the CDR3 with reference TRBV11-2 and TRBJ2-3 gives the whole variable domain EAGVAQSPRYKIIEKRQSVAFWCNPISGHATLYWYQQILGQGPKLLIQFQNNGVVDDSQLPKDRFSAERLKGVDSTLKIQPAKLEDSAVYLCASSPRGRGTGNTQYFGPGTRLTVL.

The chain is built from TRBV4-1 and TRBJ1-1, with D possibly matching TRBD1 (5 bases). Trimming stripped 6 bases from V and 4 bases from J, with 15 bases between. The CDR3 spans 14 residues. CDR1 is MGHRA and CDR2 is YSYEKL in the germline V gene. The chain's CDR3 is CASSPLRGGTEAFF. The CDR3 coding sequence is TGCGCCAGCAGTCCCCTTAGGGGAGGCACTGAAGCTTTCTTT.